Following are 15 T cell receptor beta chains from one sample sequenced in a study of post-analysis software for immune sequencing data. These receptors are not linked to any known antigen. Points from the study as a whole: About five TRBV segments were more frequent in patients than controls; TRBV5-6, TRBV5-1 and TRBV20-1 belonged to this group.

Prepared TCR beta cDNA libraries contained unique molecular identifiers. TCRdb used MiXCR to reprocess the PCR reads, holding one entry per CDR3 protein. The top ten hold approximately 11% of the sample, which has approximately 660,000 distinct CDR3 sequences, roughly three fifths seen once. Sequenced sample: blood. All receptors derive from a girl aged 2-10 years with multiple sclerosis.

The chain employs TRBV20-1 and TRBJ1-2; unclear D gene. Trimming left V 2 bases short and J 4 bases short, with 14 bases between. CDR3 length: 14 residues. Germline V gene sequence: CDR1 DFQATT, CDR2 SNEGSKA (reference sequence). The CDR3: CSARQPRSTYGYTF. The CDR3 nucleotides read TGCAGTGCTAGACAACCGCGATCCACCTATGGCTACACCTTC.

This clonotype was seen a handful of times. One end of the junction is discordant with germline, which a read error may explain. The V and J genes are TRBV5-1 and TRBJ2-5; 8 bases fit TRBD2. CDR1 and CDR2 from the germline V gene are SGHRS and YFSETQ. There are 15 residues in the CDR3. CDR3 nucleotides: TGCGCTAGCAGCTCTTGGATGGGACTAGGAGAGACCCAGTACTTC. It encodes CASSSWMGLGETQYF.

This clonotype came up a few times. The rearrangement links TRBV20-1 to TRBJ2-1, with 7 bases that match TRBD2. Germline-derived CDR1 and CDR2 are DFQATT and SNEGSKA (reference sequence). This CDR3 is built from 16 residues. Trimming removed 1 base from V and 0 bases from J; junction bases left unmatched: 6. The CDR3 loop reads CSARGSSGDSYNEQFF. CDR3 in DNA: TGCAGTGCTAGAGGTTCTAGCGGAGACTCCTACAATGAGCAGTTCTTC.

The rearrangement links TRBV10-3 to TRBJ2-5, with D possibly being TRBD2 (5 bases). V lost 4 bases and J 4 bases, leaving 22 bases between the germline ends. In germline, CDR1 is ENHRY, CDR2 SYGVKD. The CDR3 totals 17 residues. The CDR3 spells CAISARLTTGSAETQYF. The DNA for the CDR3 is TGTGCCATCAGTGCCCGGCTAACGACGGGGAGTGCAGAGACCCAGTACTTC.

This clonotype is a singleton in its sample. J is TRBJ2-7 and V is TRBV6-8, with D perhaps assigned TRBD1 or TRBD2 (5 bases each). The germline V and J ends were trimmed by 1 base and 4 bases, with 17 bases remaining between them. This CDR3 contains 16 residues. The V gene's germline CDR1 is MNHGY and CDR2 SAAAGT. For the CDR3, the DNA is TGTGCCAGCAGTTACTTGGACCCTCGGGGCCTTTACGAGCAGTACTTC. This translates into CASSYLDPRGLYEQYF.

In this sample, this clonotype turned up a few times. This chain uses TRBV5-4 with TRBJ2-1, with 8 bases that match TRBD1. After removal of 0 bases from V and 7 bases from J, the junction contained 3 bases not matched to a gene. The length of the CDR3 is 14 residues. Germline V gives CDR1 SGHNT, CDR2 YYREEE (reference sequence). The CDR3 loop reads CASSLGQGRNEQFF. CDR3 DNA sequence: TGTGCCAGCAGCTTGGGACAGGGGAGGAATGAGCAGTTCTTC.

V gene TRBV12-3 or TRBV12-4 combines with J gene TRBJ2-4, with D perhaps matching TRBD2 (5 bases). The closer fit of TRBJ2-7 to the DNA end suggests the J call may be wrong. The CDR3 sequence is 14 residues long. The CDR3 spells CASGLADFSYEQYF. CDR3 nucleotide sequence: TGTGCCAGCGGTCTGGCGGACTTCTCCTACGAGCAGTACTTC.

J is TRBJ2-1 and V is TRBV12-3 or TRBV12-4, with 7 bases matching TRBD1. V was pared by 3 bases and J by 2 bases, with 4 bases of the junction left unmatched. This CDR3 has 15 amino acids. CDR3 residues: CASSLGQTTYNEQFF. DNA of the CDR3: TGTGCCAGCAGTTTGGGACAGACAACCTACAATGAGCAGTTCTTC.

The rearrangement joins TRBV24-1 to TRBJ2-7, with 8 bases fitting TRBD2. The DNA end favors TRBJ2-5, so the J call may be wrong. The CDR3 runs to 14 residues. From germline, CDR1 is KGHDR and CDR2 SFDVKD. The CDR3 DNA follows: TGTGCCACCAGTGACGGGGGGGTTGGAGAGACCCAGTACTTC. Its translation: CATSDGGVGETQYF.

The CDR3: CASRPEEREVVDTQYF. CDR3 coding DNA: TGCGCCAGCAGACCCGAGGAGCGGGAGGTCGTAGATACGCAGTATTTT. This chain joins TRBV5-1 and TRBJ2-3, with 9 bases aligning to TRBD2. Per germline, CDR1 SGHRS and CDR2 YFSETQ. The CDR3 loop spans 16 amino acids. The J segment lost 5 bases and the V segment lost 5 bases, leaving 12 bases of the junction unmatched.

The chain employs TRBV25-1 and TRBJ1-2; D may be TRBD1 (5 bases). The CDR3 runs to 13 residues. Trimming stripped 1 base from V and 3 bases from J, with 6 bases between. Germline-derived CDR1 and CDR2 are MGHDK and SYGVNS. CDR3 region: CASSEWGDYGYTF. The DNA for the CDR3 is TGTGCCAGCAGTGAATGGGGCGACTATGGCTACACCTTC.

The chain joins TRBV5-5 to TRBJ2-1; a weak D match, TRBD1 (6 bases). The DNA end favors TRBJ2-7, so the J call may be wrong. The CDR3 runs to 15 residues. Germline CDR1 reads SGHKS; CDR2 reads YYEKEE (reference sequence). CDR3 residues: CASSRERDRLYEQYF. DNA of the CDR3: TGTGCCAGCTCGAGAGAGAGAGACAGGCTCTACGAGCAGTACTTC.

This clonotype came up a few times. The V gene is TRBV13, the J gene TRBJ2-1, with 9 nucleotides matching TRBD1. CDR3 length: 17 residues. The ends lost 5 bases at V and 7 bases at J; junction bases unmatched: 15. Looked up from germline, CDR1 is PRHDT and CDR2 is FYEKMQ (reference sequence). CDR3 sequence: CASSRQFGTGFHNEQFF. The CDR3 DNA reads TGTGCCAGCAGCCGCCAATTCGGGACAGGGTTTCATAATGAGCAGTTCTTC.

The J gene is TRBJ2-1, the V gene TRBV5-1, with TRBD2 identical over 9 bases. CDR1 SGHRS and CDR2 YFSETQ come from the germline V gene. The CDR3 totals 15 residues. V lost 6 bases and J lost 3; bases outside the gene matches: 7. The CDR3 region is CASNRASGNYNEQFF. CDR3 nucleotide sequence: TGCGCCAGCAATAGGGCTAGCGGGAACTACAATGAGCAGTTCTTC.

This clonotype was counted between two and nine times. The J gene is TRBJ2-5, the V gene TRBV12-3 or TRBV12-4; 9 bases map to TRBD2. The CDR3 loop spans 13 amino acids. V shed 8 bases and J 1 base; nucleotides not matched to a gene: 2. CDR3 DNA: TGTGCCAGCGAGACTAGCGGCCAAGAGACCCAGTACTTC. Encoded protein: CASETSGQETQYF.